The rows below give T cell receptor beta chains drawn from one sample of a study of blood T cell repertoires in COVID-19. Sequenced by immunoSEQ multiplex PCR; TCRdb stores in-frame clones only, minus some. The data show some 490,000 clones, roughly 88% seen once. Sequences were obtained from peripheral blood. The origin of the receptors is a human donor in a cohort sampled during active COVID-19. The CDR3 runs from the conserved cysteine through the conserved F or W. The D gene is left open where the match is weak. Some rows mark clone size as missing; the rest say once, few, many or name a class of expanded clone.

TRBV19,TRBD1,TRBJ1-5,NA,CASSTLGQVSQPQHF,TGTGCCAGTAGTACGCTGGGACAGGTTAGCCAGCCCCAGCATTTT
TRBV19,TRBD1,TRBJ2-1,NA,CASSNPGQGSGGIRGEQFF,TGTGCCAGTAGTAATCCGGGACAGGGCTCTGGCGGGATCCGGGGTGAGCAGTTCTTC
TRBV6-5,NA,TRBJ1-5,NA,CASSYSKGGGNQPQHF,TGTGCCAGCAGTTACTCTAAGGGAGGGGGGAATCAGCCCCAGCATTTT
TRBV5-6,NA,TRBJ2-3,NA,CASSFSPGTDTQYF,TGTGCCAGCAGCTTCTCCCCGGGCACAGATACGCAGTATTTT
TRBV7-9,NA,TRBJ1-5,NA,CASSRDYDQPQHF,TGTGCCAGCAGTCGGGACTACGATCAGCCCCAGCATTTT
TRBV5-4,NA,TRBJ2-5,once,CASSLPRGQETQYF,TGTGCCAGCAGCCTACCTAGGGGGCAAGAGACCCAGTACTTC
TRBV6-2/TRBV6-3,NA,TRBJ2-2,NA,CASSYPQGGGFHAGELFF,TGTGCCAGCAGTTACCCCCAGGGGGGCGGTTTTCACGCCGGGGAGCTGTTTTTT
TRBV10-3,TRBD1,TRBJ1-1,NA,CAITRTGGSDTEAFF,TGTGCCATCACCAGGACAGGGGGCTCCGACACTGAAGCTTTCTTT
TRBV7-3,NA,TRBJ2-3,once,CASSLTPLATDTQYF,TGTGCCAGCAGCTTAACCCCCCTAGCGACAGATACGCAGTATTTT
TRBV12-3/TRBV12-4,TRBD1,TRBJ1-3,few,CASGTVSGNTIYF,TGTGCCAGCGGGACAGTCTCTGGAAACACCATATATTTT
TRBV7-2,TRBD1,TRBJ1-1,once,CASSPQLPGQGNTEAFF,TGTGCCAGCAGCCCGCAACTACCAGGACAGGGGAACACTGAAGCTTTCTTT
TRBV7-3,NA,TRBJ2-2,NA,CASSTSGYTGELFF,TGTGCCAGCAGCACAAGCGGTTACACCGGGGAGCTGTTTTTT
TRBV4-1,TRBD1,TRBJ2-5,NA,CASSQDHRQGSRETQYF,TGCGCCAGCAGCCAAGACCACAGACAGGGGTCCAGGGAGACCCAGTACTTC
TRBV5-1,NA,TRBJ2-1,many,CASSETLGEQFF,TGCGCCAGCAGCGAAACTCTAGGTGAGCAGTTCTTC
TRBV19,TRBD2,TRBJ2-4,NA,CASSILAGFANIQYF,TGTGCCAGTAGTATTCTAGCGGGATTCGCTAACATTCAGTACTTC
TRBV7-2,NA,TRBJ2-2,NA,CASSMTANTGELFF,TGTGCCAGCAGCATGACAGCGAACACCGGGGAGCTGTTTTTT
TRBV5-1,TRBD2,TRBJ2-3,NA,CASIGSISGSGDTQYF,TGCGCCAGCATAGGTTCAATTAGCGGGAGTGGTGATACGCAGTATTTT
TRBV9,TRBD2,TRBJ2-1,NA,CASNPGGLAYNEQFF,TGTGCCAGCAACCCGGGGGGGTTAGCCTACAATGAGCAGTTCTTC
TRBV4-3,NA,TRBJ2-5,NA,CASSQVVSRETQYF,TGCGCCAGCAGCCAAGTTGTAAGTCGGGAGACCCAGTACTTC
TRBV19,NA,TRBJ2-3,NA,CASSIFRGKDIGNTQYF,TGTGCCAGTAGTATTTTTCGGGGGAAGGACATCGGGAATACGCAGTATTTT
TRBV4-1,NA,TRBJ2-7,NA,CASSAGTRSYEQYF,TGCGCCAGCAGCGCCGGGACTCGCTCCTACGAGCAGTACTTC
TRBV4-2,NA,TRBJ2-1,NA,CASSRTFQGVGDNEQFF,TGTGCCAGCAGCCGCACATTCCAGGGTGTAGGGGACAATGAGCAGTTCTTC
TRBV6-2/TRBV6-3,TRBD2,TRBJ2-7,once,CASSYQAGEGYEQYF,TGTGCCAGCAGTTATCAGGCGGGAGAAGGGTACGAGCAGTACTTC
TRBV4-2,TRBD2,TRBJ2-2,NA,CASSQARTSANTGELFF,TGTGCCAGCAGCCAGGCGCGAACTAGCGCGAACACCGGGGAGCTGTTTTTT
TRBV6-6,NA,TRBJ1-2,NA,CASSYSSGYVF,TGTGCCAGCAGTTACTCCTCAGGTTACGTCTTC
TRBV15,TRBD1,TRBJ1-5,NA,CATSRNTGGDQPQHF,TGTGCCACCAGCAGAAACACAGGGGGTGATCAGCCCCAGCATTTT
TRBV27,TRBD1,TRBJ1-2,NA,CASSPQDRGRTYGYTF,TGTGCCAGCAGTCCGCAAGACAGGGGACGCACCTATGGCTACACCTTC
TRBV29-1,TRBD1,TRBJ2-5,NA,CSVEYLQGETQYF,TGCAGCGTTGAATATTTACAGGGGGAGACCCAGTACTTC
TRBV7-3,NA,TRBJ2-1,once,CASSLRRLGEQFF,TGTGCCAGCAGCTTAAGGCGACTAGGTGAGCAGTTCTTC
TRBV7-2,TRBD1,TRBJ1-2,NA,CASSLGGTGTNYGYTF,TGTGCCAGCAGCTTAGGCGGGACAGGGACCAACTATGGCTACACCTTC
TRBV5-1,NA,TRBJ1-1,NA,CASSLIVDSHTEAFF,TGCGCCAGCAGCTTGATCGTGGACAGCCACACTGAAGCTTTCTTT
TRBV4-1,NA,TRBJ1-6,NA,CASSQYSSADSPLHF,TGCGCCAGCAGCCAGTATTCGTCAGCGGATTCACCCCTCCACTTT
TRBV29-1,TRBD2,TRBJ2-3,NA,CSVEDPSRGLAVLRLDTQYF,TGCAGCGTTGAAGATCCTTCCCGAGGGCTAGCGGTCTTAAGATTAGATACGCAGTATTTT
TRBV27,TRBD2,TRBJ2-7,NA,CASSPRTSAISYEQYF,TGTGCCAGCAGTCCCCGGACTAGCGCAATCTCCTACGAGCAGTACTTC
TRBV30,NA,TRBJ1-6,few,CAWRLNRSYNSPLHF,TGTGCCTGGAGACTAAATCGCTCCTATAATTCACCCCTCCACTTT
TRBV7-9,NA,TRBJ2-5,NA,CASSRGYQETQYF,TGTGCCAGCAGTCGCGGGTACCAAGAGACCCAGTACTTC
TRBV5-8,NA,TRBJ2-3,once,CASSLGGGSSTDTQYF,TGTGCCAGCAGCTTGGGTGGCGGGTCTAGCACAGATACGCAGTATTTT
TRBV30,TRBD2,TRBJ2-5,NA,CAWSVGSSGGQETQYF,TGTGCCTGGAGTGTAGGGTCTAGCGGGGGACAAGAGACCCAGTACTTC
TRBV19,NA,TRBJ1-1,NA,CASTSGEPNTEAFF,TGTGCCAGCACCTCAGGGGAACCGAACACTGAAGCTTTCTTT
TRBV6-4,TRBD1,TRBJ1-4,NA,CASSATGQANEKLFF,TGTGCCAGCAGTGCGACGGGACAGGCTAATGAAAAACTGTTTTTT
TRBV2,NA,TRBJ2-4,NA,CASRAQGTAKNIQYF,TGTGCCAGCAGGGCACAGGGAACCGCCAAAAACATTCAGTACTTC
TRBV7-9,TRBD2,TRBJ2-4,NA,CASSPSTGLAGEYIQYF,TGTGCCAGCAGCCCTTCGACGGGACTAGCGGGAGAATACATTCAGTACTTC
TRBV5-1,NA,TRBJ2-7,many,CASTRGAQGLAEQYF,TGCGCCAGCACCAGGGGGGCACAGGGGTTGGCCGAGCAGTACTTC
TRBV11-2,TRBD2,TRBJ2-3,once,CASSWGTSASGDTQYF,TGTGCCAGCAGCTGGGGGACTAGCGCCTCGGGGGATACGCAGTATTTT
TRBV28,NA,TRBJ1-3,NA,CASSLVSSGNTIYF,TGTGCCAGCAGTTTGGTGAGCTCTGGAAACACCATATATTTT
TRBV7-8,TRBD2,TRBJ2-1,once,CASSLRAGGIHNEQFF,TGTGCCAGCAGCTTAAGGGCGGGAGGGATCCACAATGAGCAGTTCTTC
TRBV29-1,TRBD2,TRBJ2-1,few,CSVEGLAGPYNEQFF,TGCAGCGTTGAAGGACTAGCGGGGCCCTACAATGAGCAGTTCTTC
TRBV11-2,TRBD2,TRBJ2-1,NA,CASSRRVAGGPFNEQFF,TGTGCCAGCAGCCGTAGGGTGGCGGGAGGGCCCTTCAATGAGCAGTTCTTC
TRBV28,NA,TRBJ2-5,NA,CASSLIGGQETQYF,TGTGCCAGCAGTTTAATTGGGGGGCAAGAGACCCAGTACTTC
TRBV30,NA,TRBJ1-3,few,CAWSRTALGNTIYF,TGTGCCTGGAGTCGGACAGCATTAGGAAACACCATATATTTT
TRBV5-6,NA,TRBJ1-2,NA,CASTSLEGRGGYTF,TGTGCCAGCACCTCTCTGGAGGGGCGGGGTGGCTACACCTTC
TRBV7-3,NA,TRBJ2-2,NA,CASSPTVNTGELFF,TGTGCCAGCAGCCCGACAGTGAACACCGGGGAGCTGTTTTTT
TRBV27,NA,TRBJ1-6,NA,CASSLSASYNSPLHF,TGTGCCAGCAGTTTATCAGCCTCCTATAATTCACCCCTCCACTTT
TRBV5-1,NA,TRBJ1-1,NA,CASRKGGANTEAFF,TGCGCCAGCAGAAAGGGGGGGGCGAACACTGAAGCTTTCTTT
TRBV18,NA,TRBJ2-1,few,CASAGLTAVPSSYNEQFF,TGTGCCAGCGCGGGACTCACCGCGGTTCCAAGCTCCTACAATGAGCAGTTCTTC
TRBV12-5,TRBD1,TRBJ1-1,NA,CASGLEGARTEAFF,TGTGCTAGTGGTTTGGAGGGGGCGCGAACTGAAGCTTTCTTT
TRBV4-2,TRBD1,TRBJ2-5,NA,CASSPGQGLQETQYF,TGTGCCAGCAGCCCGGGACAGGGGCTCCAAGAGACCCAGTACTTC
TRBV18,TRBD1,TRBJ1-3,NA,CASSAQGEAAGNTIYF,TGTGCCAGCTCAGCCCAGGGGGAAGCTGCTGGAAACACCATATATTTT